Below, 5 T cell receptor beta chains from the same sample are listed, as sequenced in a study of cytomegalovirus exposure and HLA in healthy donors (dated by TCRdb to 2017 to 2019). The library was built by means of the immunoSEQ multiplex PCR assay. The multiplex PCR relied on a mix of 60 forward primers for TCR Vbeta segments and 13 reverse primers for TCR Jbeta segments. Drawn from immuneACCESS, this table holds only the in-frame rearrangements with V and J called that TCRdb kept. Clones are partly lost; checked studies trace under half to an unresolved V gene and leave the rest unexplained. Here the sample has fewer than 200,000 clones; approximately 80% occur a single time. The top ten clones comprise around 1.7% of the sample. Sequencing input: PBMCs. These receptors were collected from a woman aged 18-29 years in good health and CMV-seronegative.

This clone turned up a few times. The chain employs TRBV9 and TRBJ2-7; a weak D match, TRBD1 (6 bases). This CDR3 spans 16 amino acids. Germline values: CDR1 SGDLS, CDR2 YYNGEE. Trimming pared 4 bases from V and 3 bases from J, leaving 20 bases between. The chain's CDR3 is CASSHSRDKGHYEQYF. CDR3 coding DNA: TGTGCCAGCAGCCACTCCCGGGACAAGGGACACTACGAGCAGTACTTC.

Of note for this clone: Distinct nucleotide sequences in the sample also encode this CDR3. This chain joins TRBV29-1 and TRBJ2-1; D gene unclear. The CDR3 length is 14 residues. The V gene's germline CDR1 is SQVTM and CDR2 ANQGSEA. CDR3 residues: CGAVESVIYNEQFF. The CDR3 bases are TGCGGCGCAGTGGAGTCAGTAATCTACAATGAGCAGTTCTTC.

This chain links TRBV6-5 with TRBJ2-7; TRBD2 agrees at 14 bases. The CDR3 runs 15 residues. V dropped 6 bases and J dropped 7; count of bases not matched to a gene: 8. The germline V gene encodes CDR1 MNHEY and CDR2 SVGAGI. The CDR3 nucleotides read TGTGCCAGCAGACCGGGACTAGCGGGAGTAGGGGAGCAGTACTTC. Amino acid sequence: CASRPGLAGVGEQYF.

This clone was recorded only once. The CDR3 spells CASSRGLTNYGYTF. CDR3 nucleotides: TGTGCCAGTAGTAGGGGACTGACCAACTATGGCTACACCTTC. The rearrangement links TRBV19 to TRBJ1-2, with a tentative D call TRBD1 (5 bases). V was shortened by 4 bases and J by 2 bases, with 11 bases between the two germline ends. Germline CDR1 LNHDA, CDR2 SQIVND (reference sequence). This CDR3 has 14 amino acids.

The rearrangement uses TRBV7-9 and TRBJ1-1; 7 bases map to TRBD1. The V and J ends lost 5 bases and 1 base, in that order; junction bases with no gene match: 7. The CDR3 is made up of 15 amino acids. CDR1 SEHNR and CDR2 FQNEAQ come from the germline V gene (reference sequence). CDR3 bases: TGTGCCAGCAGCCCTTCACAGGGGTGGAACACTGAAGCTTTCTTT. It translates to CASSPSQGWNTEAFF.